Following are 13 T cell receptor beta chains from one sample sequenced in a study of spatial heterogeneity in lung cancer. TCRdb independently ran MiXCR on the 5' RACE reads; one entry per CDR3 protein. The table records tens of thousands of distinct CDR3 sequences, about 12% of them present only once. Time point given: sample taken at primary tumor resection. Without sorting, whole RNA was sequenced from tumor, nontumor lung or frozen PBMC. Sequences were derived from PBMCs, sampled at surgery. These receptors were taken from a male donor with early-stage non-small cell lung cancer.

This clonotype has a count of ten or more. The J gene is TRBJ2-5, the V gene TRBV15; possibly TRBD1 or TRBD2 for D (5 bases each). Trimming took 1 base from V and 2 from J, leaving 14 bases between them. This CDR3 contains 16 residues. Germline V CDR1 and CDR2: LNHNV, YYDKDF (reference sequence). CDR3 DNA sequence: TGTGCCACCAGCAGAGCTGGGGGTTGGATTCAAGAGACCCAGTACTTC. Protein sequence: CATSRAGGWIQETQYF.

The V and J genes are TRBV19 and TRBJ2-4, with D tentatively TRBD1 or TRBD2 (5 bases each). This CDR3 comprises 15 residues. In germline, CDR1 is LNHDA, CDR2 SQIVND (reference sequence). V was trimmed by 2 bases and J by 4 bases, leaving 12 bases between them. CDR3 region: CASSIPWGPKNIQYF. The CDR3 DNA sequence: TGTGCCAGTAGTATACCCTGGGGACCGAAAAACATTCAGTACTTC.

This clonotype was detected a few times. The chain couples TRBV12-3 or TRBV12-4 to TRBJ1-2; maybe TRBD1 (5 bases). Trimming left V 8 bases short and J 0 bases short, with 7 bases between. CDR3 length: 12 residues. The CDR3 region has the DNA TGTGCCAGCCGGGGGACTAACTATGGCTACACCTTC. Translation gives CASRGTNYGYTF.

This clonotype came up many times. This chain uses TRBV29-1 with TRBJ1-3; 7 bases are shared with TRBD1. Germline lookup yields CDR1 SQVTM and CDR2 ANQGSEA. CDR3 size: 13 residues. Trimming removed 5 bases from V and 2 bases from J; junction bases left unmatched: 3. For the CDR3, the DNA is TGCAGCGTTACACAGGGGCCTGGAAACACCATATATTTT. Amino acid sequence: CSVTQGPGNTIYF. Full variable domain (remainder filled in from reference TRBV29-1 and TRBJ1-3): SAVISQKPSRDICQRGTSLTIQCQVDSQVTMMFWYRQQPGQSLTLIATANQGSEATYESGFVIDKFPISRPNLTFSTLTVSNMSPEDSSIYLCSVTQGPGNTIYFGEGSWLTVV.

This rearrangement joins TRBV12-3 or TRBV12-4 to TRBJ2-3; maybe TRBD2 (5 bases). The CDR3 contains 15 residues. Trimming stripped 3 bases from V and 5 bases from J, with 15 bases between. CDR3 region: CASSFDQRPRDTQYF. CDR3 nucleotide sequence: TGTGCCAGCAGTTTTGATCAGCGGCCTCGAGATACGCAGTATTTT.

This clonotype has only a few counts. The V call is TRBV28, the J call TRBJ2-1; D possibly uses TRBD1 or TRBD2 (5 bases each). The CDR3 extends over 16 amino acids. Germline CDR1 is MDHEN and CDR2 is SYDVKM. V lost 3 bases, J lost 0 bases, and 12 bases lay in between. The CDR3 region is CASSLRDQSSYNEQFF. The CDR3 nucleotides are TGTGCCAGCAGTTTGAGGGACCAGAGCTCCTACAATGAGCAGTTCTTC.

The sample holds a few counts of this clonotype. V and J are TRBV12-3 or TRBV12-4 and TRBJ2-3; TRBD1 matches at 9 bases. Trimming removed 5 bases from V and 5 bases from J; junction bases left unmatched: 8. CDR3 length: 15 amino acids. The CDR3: CASSPGTGWGDTQYF. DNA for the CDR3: TGTGCCAGCAGTCCCGGGACAGGGTGGGGAGATACGCAGTATTTT.

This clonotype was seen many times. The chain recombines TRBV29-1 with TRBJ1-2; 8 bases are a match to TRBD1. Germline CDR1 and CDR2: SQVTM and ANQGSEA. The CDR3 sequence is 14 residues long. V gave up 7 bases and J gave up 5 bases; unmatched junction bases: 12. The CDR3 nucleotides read TGCAGCGCCGATCCGGGACAGGTGGGGTATGGCTACACCTTC. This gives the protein CSADPGQVGYGYTF.

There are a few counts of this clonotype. The CDR3 coding sequence is TGTGCCAGCAGCTCACAGGGTGGCGATAATTCACCCCTCCACTTT. This encodes CASSSQGGDNSPLHF. The V gene is TRBV7-3, the J gene TRBJ1-6, with TRBD1 as a possible D gene (6 bases). V lost 4 bases, J lost 5 bases, and 12 bases lay in between. The CDR3 consists of 15 residues. Looked up from germline, CDR1 is SGHTA and CDR2 is FQGTGA.

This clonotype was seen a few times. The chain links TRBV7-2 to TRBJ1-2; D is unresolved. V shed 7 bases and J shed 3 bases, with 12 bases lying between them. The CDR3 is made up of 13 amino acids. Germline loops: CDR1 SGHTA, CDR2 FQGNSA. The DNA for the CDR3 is TGTGCCAGCACTTCTAGGGAGTACTATGGCTACACCTTC. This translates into CASTSREYYGYTF. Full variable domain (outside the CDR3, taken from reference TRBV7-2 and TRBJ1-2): GAGVSQSPSNKVTEKGKDVELRCDPISGHTALYWYRQSLGQGLEFLIYFQGNSAPDKSGLPSDRFSAERTGGSVSTLTIQRTQQEDSAVYLCASTSREYYGYTFGSGTRLTVV.

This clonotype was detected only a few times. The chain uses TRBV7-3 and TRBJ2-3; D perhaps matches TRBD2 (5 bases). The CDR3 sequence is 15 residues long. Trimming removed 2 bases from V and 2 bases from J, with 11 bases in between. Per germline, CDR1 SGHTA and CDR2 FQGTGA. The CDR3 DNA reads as TGTGCCAGCAGCTTATTCAGCGGTTCCACAGATACGCAGTATTTT. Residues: CASSLFSGSTDTQYF.

CDR3 sequence: CASSQGVSTDTQYF. The CDR3 DNA reads TGTGCCAGCAGCCAAGGAGTTAGCACAGATACGCAGTATTTT. J is TRBJ2-3 and V is TRBV3-1; no clear D. CDR1 LGHDT and CDR2 YNNKEL come from the germline V gene (reference sequence). This CDR3 region has 14 residues. V lost 1 base, J lost 0 bases, and 5 bases lay in between.

CDR3 sequence: CSVESPRGYTF. Written as DNA, the CDR3 is TGCAGCGTTGAAAGCCCGAGGGGCTACACCTTC. The chain joins TRBV29-1 to TRBJ1-2; no clear D. CDR1 is SQVTM and CDR2 is ANQGSEA in the germline V gene. Trimming stripped 2 bases from V and 8 bases from J, with 9 bases between. The CDR3 length is 11 residues. Supplemented by reference TRBV29-1 and TRBJ1-2, the full variable domain reads SAVISQKPSRDICQRGTSLTIQCQVDSQVTMMFWYRQQPGQSLTLIATANQGSEATYESGFVIDKFPISRPNLTFSTLTVSNMSPEDSSIYLCSVESPRGYTFGSGTRLTVV.